The entry below gives a single TCR beta chain sequence along with its context. Its antigen is not known. The data were taken from a study of T cell repertoires in cytomegalovirus infection. Study-wide background: TCR beta signatures that were public indicated CMV infection and matching HLA type.

Study-level points and caveats: HLA-C-restricted TCR beta clonotypes specific for CMV led the ex vivo response.

TCRdb reanalysed the reads using MiXCR and keeps one entry per CDR3 protein. The table has about 890,000 distinct CDR3 sequences, roughly 31% seen once; the top ten hold roughly an eighth. Unmatched junction bases numbered 3, after V lost 6 bases and J lost 1 base. Looked up from germline, CDR1 is LGHNT and CDR2 is FRNRAP. The CDR3 has 14 residues. The chain uses TRBV12-5 and TRBJ1-5, with 7 nucleotides matching TRBD1. This clonotype was obtained from a human donor in good health (CMV status not recorded). Some clones in this sample may be carry-over from other donors' samples. Sequencing used cultured CD8+ T cells from PBMCs, obtained from culture after CMV antigen stimulation. In DNA, the CDR3 is TGTGCTAGTGGACCACAGGGGAGCAATCAGCCCCAGCATTTT. Amino acids: CASGPQGSNQPQHF.